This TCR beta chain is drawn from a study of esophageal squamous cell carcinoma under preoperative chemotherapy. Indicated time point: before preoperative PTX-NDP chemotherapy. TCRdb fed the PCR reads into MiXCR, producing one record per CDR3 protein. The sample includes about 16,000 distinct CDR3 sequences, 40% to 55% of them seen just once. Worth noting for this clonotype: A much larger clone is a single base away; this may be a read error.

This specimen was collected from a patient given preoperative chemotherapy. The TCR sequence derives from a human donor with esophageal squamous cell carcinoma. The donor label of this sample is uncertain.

CDR3 amino acids: CANSSQLEQYF. The CDR3 region has the DNA TGTGCCAACAGCTCCCAACTTGAGCAGTACTTC. The V gene is TRBV7-2, the J gene TRBJ2-7; D gene uncertain. The CDR3 covers 11 residues. The germline CDR1 and CDR2 sequences are SGHTA and FQGNSA.